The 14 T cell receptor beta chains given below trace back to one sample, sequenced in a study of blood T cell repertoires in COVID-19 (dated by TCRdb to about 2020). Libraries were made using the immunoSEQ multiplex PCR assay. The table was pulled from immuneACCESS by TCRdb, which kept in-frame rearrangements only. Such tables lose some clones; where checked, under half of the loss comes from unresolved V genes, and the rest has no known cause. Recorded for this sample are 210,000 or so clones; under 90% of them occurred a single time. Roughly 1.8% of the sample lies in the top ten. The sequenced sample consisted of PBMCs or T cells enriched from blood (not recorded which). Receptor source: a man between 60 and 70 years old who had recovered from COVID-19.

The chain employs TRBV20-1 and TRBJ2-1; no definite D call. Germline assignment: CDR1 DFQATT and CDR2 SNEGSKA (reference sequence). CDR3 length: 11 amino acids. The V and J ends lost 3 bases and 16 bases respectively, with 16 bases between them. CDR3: CSASTSRWHFF. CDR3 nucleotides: TGCAGTGCTAGTACCAGCAGGTGGCACTTCTTC.

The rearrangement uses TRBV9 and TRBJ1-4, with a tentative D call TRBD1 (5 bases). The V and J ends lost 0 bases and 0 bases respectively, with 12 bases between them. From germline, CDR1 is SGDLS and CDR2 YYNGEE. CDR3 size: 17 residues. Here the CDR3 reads CASSVADNLPTNEKLFF. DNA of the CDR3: TGTGCCAGCAGCGTAGCGGACAACCTTCCAACTAATGAAAAACTGTTTTTT. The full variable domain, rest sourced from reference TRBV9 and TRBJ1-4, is DSGVTQTPKHLITATGQRVTLRCSPRSGDLSVYWYQQSLDQGLQFLIQYYNGEERAKGNILERFSAQQFPDLHSELNLSSLELGDSALYFCASSVADNLPTNEKLFFGSGTQLSVL.

CDR3 DNA: TGCGCCAGCAGCTTGGGAGCGGCAGGCATTAATTCACCCCTCCACTTT. Protein sequence: CASSLGAAGINSPLHF. The chain couples TRBV5-1 to TRBJ1-6, with D uncertain. This CDR3 region has 16 residues. In germline, CDR1 is SGHRS, CDR2 YFSETQ. The V end lost 0 bases, the J end lost 6 bases, and 13 bases lay between the germline ends.

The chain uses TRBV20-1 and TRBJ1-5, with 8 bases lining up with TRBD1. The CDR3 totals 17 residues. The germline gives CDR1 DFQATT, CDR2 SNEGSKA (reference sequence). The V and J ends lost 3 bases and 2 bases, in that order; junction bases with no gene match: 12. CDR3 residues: CSASSDRGSFGNQPQHF. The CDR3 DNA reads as TGCAGTGCTAGTTCTGACAGGGGTTCGTTCGGCAATCAGCCCCAGCATTTT.

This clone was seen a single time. The CDR3, as DNA: TGTGCCAGCAGTGAACAGTCAAAAGCGGCCTACGAGCAGTACTTC. It codes for CASSEQSKAAYEQYF. This rearrangement joins TRBV2 to TRBJ2-7; tentatively, D is TRBD2 (5 bases). This CDR3 has 15 amino acids. The V end lost 2 bases, the J end lost 2 bases, and 13 bases lay between the germline ends. Germline loops: CDR1 SNHLY, CDR2 FYNNEI. The full variable domain, with the rest looked up from reference TRBV2 and TRBJ2-7, is EPEVTQTPSHQVTQMGQEVILRCVPISNHLYFYWYRQILGQKVEFLVSFYNNEISEKSEIFDDQFSVERPDGSNFTLKIRSTKLEDSAMYFCASSEQSKAAYEQYFGPGTRLTVT.

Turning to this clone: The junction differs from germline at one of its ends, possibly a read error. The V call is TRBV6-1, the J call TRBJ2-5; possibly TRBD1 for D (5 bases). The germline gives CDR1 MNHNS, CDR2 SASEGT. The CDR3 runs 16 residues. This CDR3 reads CASSAKGAAPQGTQYF. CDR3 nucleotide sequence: TGTGCCAGCAGTGCTAAAGGGGCCGCCCCCCAAGGGACCCAGTACTTC.

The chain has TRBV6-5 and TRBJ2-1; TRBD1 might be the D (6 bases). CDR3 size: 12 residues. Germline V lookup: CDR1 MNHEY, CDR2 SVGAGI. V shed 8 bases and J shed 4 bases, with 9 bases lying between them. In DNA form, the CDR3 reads TGTGCCAGCGGCACAGGGTACAATGAGCAGTTCTTC. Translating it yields CASGTGYNEQFF.

The CDR3: CASSTSYEQYF. The CDR3 DNA reads TGTGCCAGCTCAACATCCTACGAGCAGTACTTC. V gene TRBV18 combines with J gene TRBJ2-7; no reliable D call. The germline gives CDR1 KGHSH, CDR2 LQKENI. V lost 5 bases, J lost 1 base, and 3 bases lay in between. The CDR3 extends over 11 amino acids.

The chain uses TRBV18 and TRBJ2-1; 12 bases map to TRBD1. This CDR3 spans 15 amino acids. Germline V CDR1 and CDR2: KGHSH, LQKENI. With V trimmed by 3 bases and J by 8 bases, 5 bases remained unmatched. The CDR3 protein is CASSPGTGGVDEQFF. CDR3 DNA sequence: TGTGCCAGCTCACCCGGGACAGGGGGCGTAGATGAGCAGTTCTTC.

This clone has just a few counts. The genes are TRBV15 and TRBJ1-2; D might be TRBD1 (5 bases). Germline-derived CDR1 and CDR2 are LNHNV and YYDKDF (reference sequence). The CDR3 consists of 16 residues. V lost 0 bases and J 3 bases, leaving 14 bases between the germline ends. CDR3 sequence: CATSREGEGFDYGYTF. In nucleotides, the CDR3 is TGTGCCACCAGCAGAGAGGGGGAGGGGTTTGACTATGGCTACACCTTC.

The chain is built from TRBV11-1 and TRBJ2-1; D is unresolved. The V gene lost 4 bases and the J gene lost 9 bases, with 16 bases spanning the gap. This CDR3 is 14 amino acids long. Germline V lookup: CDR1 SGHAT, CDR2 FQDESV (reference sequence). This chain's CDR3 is CASSSSGLRVEQFF. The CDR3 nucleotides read TGTGCCAGCAGCTCCTCCGGGTTACGGGTTGAGCAGTTCTTC.

Here the CDR3 DNA reads TGCAGCGCCTTGACAGGGCTCTATGGCTACACCTTC. Residues: CSALTGLYGYTF. The V gene is TRBV29-1, the J gene TRBJ1-2, with 7 bases fitting TRBD1. CDR3 length: 12 amino acids. V dropped 7 bases and J dropped 4; count of bases not matched to a gene: 6. Germline V gives CDR1 SQVTM, CDR2 ANQGSEA.

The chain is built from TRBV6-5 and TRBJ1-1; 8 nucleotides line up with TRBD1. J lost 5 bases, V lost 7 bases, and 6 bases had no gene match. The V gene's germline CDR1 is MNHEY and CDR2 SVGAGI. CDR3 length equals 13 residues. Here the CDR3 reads CASKQGVVTEAFF. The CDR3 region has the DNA TGTGCCAGCAAACAGGGGGTTGTAACTGAAGCTTTCTTT.

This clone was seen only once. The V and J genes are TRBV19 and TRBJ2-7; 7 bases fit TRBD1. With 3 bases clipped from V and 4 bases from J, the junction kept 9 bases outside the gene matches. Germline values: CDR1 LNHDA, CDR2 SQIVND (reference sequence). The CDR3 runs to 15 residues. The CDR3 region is CASSMAGQAFYEQYF. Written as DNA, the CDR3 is TGTGCCAGTAGTATGGCCGGACAGGCGTTTTACGAGCAGTACTTC.